The clone carrying this TCR beta chain was found a few times. Its antigen is as yet unknown. Using a J-beta primer mix together with a sample-barcoded 5' primer, a second PCR was run for about 6 to 12 cycles. Any given sample supplied a minimum of 3 million CDR3-containing paired-end reads. MiXCR, applied by TCRdb to the 5' RACE reads, yields one record per CDR3 protein. Of about 1.4 million distinct CDR3 sequences listed, roughly 64% are singletons. These data originate in a study of blood T cells in healthy people across ages. Whole-study findings and limits: Diversity of TCR beta per million T cells declined in a roughly linear way with age. Diversity of TCR beta correlated strongly with naive T cell percentage.

Germline CDR1 and CDR2: SQVTM and ANQGSEA. The V end was cut by 5 bases, the J end by 3 bases, with 13 bases between. The CDR3 has 13 residues. Collection of roughly 10 milliliters of peripheral blood was performed for each donor. The receptor was isolated from a man aged 18 to 29 in good health. The specimen sequenced was blood. J is TRBJ1-1 and V is TRBV29-1, with D possibly being TRBD1 (6 bases). Written as DNA, the CDR3 is TGCAGCGTTAGAAGGGGGATTGACACTGAAGCTTTCTTT. The encoded protein is CSVRRGIDTEAFF.